This T cell receptor (beta chain) appears in the sequencing data of a study of blood T cells in healthy people across ages. The use of a sample-barcoded 5' primer and a J-beta primer mix characterized a second PCR of 7 to 11 cycles. MiXCR, run by TCRdb on the 5' RACE reads, gives a single entry per CDR3 protein. Among some 900,000 distinct CDR3 sequences listed, around 48% were seen once. Material: blood. This receptor was identified in a man aged 30 to 39 in good health.

CDR3 protein: CASSTAGEGYNEQFF. The CDR3 nucleotides are TGCGCCAGCAGCACAGCGGGAGAAGGCTACAATGAGCAGTTCTTC. The chain uses TRBV5-1 and TRBJ2-1; 8 bases line up with TRBD2. CDR3 length: 15 amino acids. The trim removed 4 bases at V and 3 bases at J, leaving 6 bases unmatched. Germline assignment: CDR1 SGHRS and CDR2 YFSETQ. Using reference TRBV5-1 and TRBJ2-1 for the parts outside the CDR3, the full variable domain is KAGVTQTPRYLIKTRGQQVTLSCSPISGHRSVSWYQQTPGQGLQFLFEYFSETQRNKGNFPGRFSGRQFSNSRSEMNVSTLELGDSALYLCASSTAGEGYNEQFFGPGTRLTVL.